This T cell receptor beta chain came from a study of early T cells in non-severe SARS-CoV-2 infection. Whole-study results and caveats: VDJdb matches were skewed toward anti-spike CD8 T cell responses.

The V and J ends lost 4 bases and 7 bases respectively, with 18 bases between them. The CDR3 is 14 residues long. Looked up from germline, CDR1 is SGHRS and CDR2 is YFSETQ. Each single cDNA molecule received a unique molecular identifier. TCRdb redid the calling of the 5' RACE reads with MiXCR, one entry per CDR3 protein. The repertoire holds 15,000 to 20,000 distinct CDR3 sequences, with roughly 6% as singletons. This clonotype was detected many times. Its antigen is not known. Sequences were obtained from whole blood. The chain links TRBV5-1 to TRBJ2-7; D is ambiguous. The clonotype comes from an adult who was a healthcare worker with PCR-confirmed SARS-CoV-2 infection or an uninfected control (not recorded which). The CDR3 sequence is CASSPYGSQVEQYF. The CDR3 bases are TGCGCCAGCAGCCCCTACGGGTCGCAAGTAGAGCAGTACTTC.